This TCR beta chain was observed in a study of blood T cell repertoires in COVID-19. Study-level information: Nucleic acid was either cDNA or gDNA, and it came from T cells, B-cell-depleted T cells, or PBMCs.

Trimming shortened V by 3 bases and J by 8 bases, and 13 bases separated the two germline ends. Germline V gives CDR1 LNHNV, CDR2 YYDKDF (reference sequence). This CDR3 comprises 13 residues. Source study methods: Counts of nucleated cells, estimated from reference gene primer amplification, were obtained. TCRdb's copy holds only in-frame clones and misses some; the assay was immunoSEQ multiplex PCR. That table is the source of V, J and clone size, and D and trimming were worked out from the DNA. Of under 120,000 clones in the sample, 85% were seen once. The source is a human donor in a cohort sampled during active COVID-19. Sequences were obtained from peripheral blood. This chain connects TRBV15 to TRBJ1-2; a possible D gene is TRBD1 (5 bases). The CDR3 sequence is CATSSDFDSGYTF. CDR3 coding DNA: TGTGCCACCAGCAGCGATTTCGACAGCGGCTACACCTTC.